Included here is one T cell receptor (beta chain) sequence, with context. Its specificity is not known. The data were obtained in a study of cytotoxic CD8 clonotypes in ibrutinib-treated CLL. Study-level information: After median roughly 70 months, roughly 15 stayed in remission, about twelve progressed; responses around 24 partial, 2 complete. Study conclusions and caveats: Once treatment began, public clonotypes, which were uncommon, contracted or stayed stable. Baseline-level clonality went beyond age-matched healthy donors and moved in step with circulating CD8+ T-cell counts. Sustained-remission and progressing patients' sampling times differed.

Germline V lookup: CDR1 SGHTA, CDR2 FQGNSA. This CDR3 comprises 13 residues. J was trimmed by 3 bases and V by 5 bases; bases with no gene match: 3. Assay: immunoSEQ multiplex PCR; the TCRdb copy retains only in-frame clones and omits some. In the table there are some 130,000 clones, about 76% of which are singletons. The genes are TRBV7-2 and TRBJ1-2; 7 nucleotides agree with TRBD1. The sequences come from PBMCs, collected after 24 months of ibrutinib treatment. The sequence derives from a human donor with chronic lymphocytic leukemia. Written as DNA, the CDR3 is TGTGCCAGCAGCACAACAGGGGACTATGGCTACACCTTC. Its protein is CASSTTGDYGYTF. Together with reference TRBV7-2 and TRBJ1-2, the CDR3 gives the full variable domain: GAGVSQSPSNKVTEKGKDVELRCDPISGHTALYWYRQSLGQGLEFLIYFQGNSAPDKSGLPSDRFSAERTGGSVSTLTIQRTQQEDSAVYLCASSTTGDYGYTFGSGTRLTVV.